This T cell receptor beta chain emerged from a study of blood T cell repertoires in COVID-19. Measured with immunoSEQ multiplex PCR; TCRdb has only the in-frame clones, and not every one. The data contain about 100,000 clones, over 75% of them seen just once; the ten biggest clones take up 20%. Trimming took 3 bases from V and 1 from J, leaving 10 bases between them. CDR3 length: 15 residues. Germline CDR1 is SGHKS and CDR2 is YYEKEE (reference sequence). This sequence joins TRBV5-5 and TRBJ2-2; the D gene is possibly TRBD2 (6 bases). The sequencing sample was made of peripheral blood. This TCR was sampled from a human donor in a cohort sampled during active COVID-19. Written as DNA, the CDR3 is TGTGCCAGCAGCTCTAGCGACCGGAACACCGGGGAGCTGTTTTTT. It translates to CASSSSDRNTGELFF.